Listed here are 26 T cell receptor beta chains from one sample, sequenced in a study of breast tumors, draining lymph nodes, adjacent tissues. Breast cancer patients provided tissue from their axillary draining lymph nodes. TCRdb re-called the multiplex PCR reads through MiXCR, storing one row per CDR3 protein. The sample has 170,000 or so distinct CDR3 sequences; approximately 30% are singletons. Sequencing input: axillary lymph node tissue. The receptors shown here come from a female donor with breast cancer. Some clones in this sample may be carry-over from other donors' samples.

CDR3 DNA sequence: TGTGCCAGCAGAGAAGATGGTCGAGAGACCCAGTACTTC. Its translation is CASREDGRETQYF. This chain joins TRBV12-3 or TRBV12-4 and TRBJ2-5, with unresolved D. The CDR3 totals 13 residues. Trimming removed 6 bases from V and 4 bases from J, with 12 bases in between.

This clonotype was recorded only once. With a much larger clone just one base away, this may be a read error. The gene calls are TRBV6-5 and TRBJ2-7, with 8 bases aligning to TRBD2. V dropped 5 bases and J dropped 5; count of bases not matched to a gene: 8. The CDR3 is 14 amino acids. CDR1 and CDR2 from the germline V gene are MNHEY and SVGAGI. The CDR3 loop reads CASSPLAANHEQYF. In DNA, the CDR3 is TGTGCCAGCAGTCCACTAGCGGCCAACCACGAGCAGTACTTC.

Remarks on this clonotype: With a much larger clone just one base away, this may be a read error. The chain combines TRBV11-3 with TRBJ1-3, with TRBD1 matching over 8 bases. From germline, CDR1 is SGHNT and CDR2 YENEEA. This CDR3 is 17 amino acids long. CDR3: CASSPNRGSFLGNPIYF. CDR3 nucleotides: TGTGCCAGCAGCCCAAACAGGGGGAGCTTCCTAGGAAACCCCATATATTTT.

This clonotype was detected many times. CDR3 nucleotide sequence: TGCAGTGCTAGGGGGATGGGACTAGGATACAATGAGCAGTTCTTC. This codes for CSARGMGLGYNEQFF. The V call is TRBV20-1, the J call TRBJ2-1, with TRBD2 matching 8 bases. The germline gives CDR1 DFQATT, CDR2 SNEGSKA (reference sequence). This CDR3 region has 15 residues. J was trimmed by 4 bases and V by 3 bases; bases with no gene match: 8.

This clonotype was detected ten times or more. The genes are TRBV10-3 and TRBJ2-7; D is perhaps TRBD1 (5 bases). The CDR3 loop spans 13 amino acids. Between the trimmed V and J ends, which lost 3 bases and 0 bases, there was a span of 6 bases. Germline V gene lookup returns CDR1 ENHRY and CDR2 SYGVKD. The CDR3 reads CAISDDSSYEQYF. Written as DNA, the CDR3 is TGTGCCATCAGTGACGACAGCTCCTACGAGCAGTACTTC.

This clonotype was counted ten times or more. CDR3: CSIRGANEKLFF. The CDR3 nucleotides read TGCAGTATAAGGGGGGCTAATGAAAAACTGTTTTTT. The chain combines TRBV29-1 with TRBJ1-4, with D possibly matching TRBD1 (6 bases). CDR3 size: 12 residues. Germline-derived CDR1 and CDR2 are SQVTM and ANQGSEA. Together with reference TRBV29-1 and TRBJ1-4, the CDR3 gives the full variable domain: SAVISQKPSRDICQRGTSLTIQCQVDSQVTMMFWYRQQPGQSLTLIATANQGSEATYESGFVIDKFPISRPNLTFSTLTVSNMSPEDSSIYLCSIRGANEKLFFGSGTQLSVL.

This clonotype was observed at least ten times. The CDR3 nucleotides read TGTGCCAGCAGCTTAGTTGCAGAGGGGGAATCACCCCTCCACTTT. It is translated as CASSLVAEGESPLHF. The chain is built from TRBV7-2 and TRBJ1-6, with a tentative D call TRBD1 (6 bases). Between the trimmed V and J ends, which lost 1 base and 10 bases, there was a span of 14 bases. From germline, CDR1 is SGHTA and CDR2 FQGNSA. This CDR3 has 15 residues.

This clonotype showed up many times. The rearrangement links TRBV20-1 to TRBJ1-2; 7 bases are a match to TRBD1. The CDR3 is made up of 15 amino acids. V lost 3 bases to trimming and J lost 1 base; unmatched junction nucleotides: 8. Looked up from germline, CDR1 is DFQATT and CDR2 is SNEGSKA (reference sequence). Here the CDR3 DNA reads TGCAGTGCTAGCCCCCCGGGACAGTATAACTATGGCTACACCTTC. This encodes CSASPPGQYNYGYTF.

The chain joins TRBV4-3 to TRBJ2-7, with 7 bases that match TRBD2. The CDR3 has 16 amino acids. Germline CDR1 reads LGHNA; CDR2 reads YSLEER. V was pared by 1 base and J by 3 bases, with 9 bases of the junction left unmatched. CDR3 region: CASSQVSRGSLYEQYF. The CDR3 DNA reads TGCGCCAGCAGCCAAGTCAGCCGCGGGAGTCTCTACGAGCAGTACTTC.

There are many counts of this clonotype. The J gene is TRBJ2-7, the V gene TRBV6-5, with TRBD2 matching over 9 bases. From germline, CDR1 is MNHEY and CDR2 SVGAGI. Germline trimming cut 6 bases from V and 0 bases from J; bases unmatched to any gene: 6. The CDR3 sequence is 15 residues long. CDR3 region: CASRTTSGSSYEQYF. The CDR3 nucleotides are TGTGCCAGCAGAACGACTAGCGGTAGCTCCTACGAGCAGTACTTC.

The table lists this clonotype with a few counts. The chain joins TRBV6-6 to TRBJ2-3, with TRBD2 matching 13 bases. J gave up 5 bases and V 6 bases, and 14 bases lay outside the gene matches. CDR3 length equals 18 residues. The germline CDR1 and CDR2 sequences are MNHNY and SVGAGI (reference sequence). CDR3 in DNA: TGTGCCAGCAGGCCCAGACTAGCGGGGGGCTCCCCCGGAGATACGCAGTATTTT. As protein: CASRPRLAGGSPGDTQYF.

This clonotype was seen many times. The chain uses TRBV2 and TRBJ1-2; TRBD1 agrees at 7 bases. V gave up 5 bases and J gave up 8 bases; unmatched junction bases: 11. CDR1 and CDR2 (germline): SNHLY, FYNNEI. The length of the CDR3 is 14 residues. For the CDR3, the DNA is TGTGCCAGCAGTCGCGAGACAGGGATGCGCGGCTACACCTTC. Encoded protein: CASSRETGMRGYTF.

This clonotype was observed many times. The chain's CDR3 is CASSSGPNYEQYF. The CDR3 DNA follows: TGTGCCAGCAGCTCGGGACCGAACTACGAGCAGTACTTC. The chain has TRBV11-3 and TRBJ2-7, with D perhaps TRBD1 or TRBD2 (5 bases each). The CDR3 consists of 13 residues. V lost 4 bases to trimming and J lost 3 bases, with 10 bases between them. Looked up from germline, CDR1 is SGHNT and CDR2 is YENEEA. The full variable domain, with the rest looked up from reference TRBV11-3 and TRBJ2-7, is EAGVVQSPRYKIIEKKQPVAFWCNPISGHNTLYWYLQNLGQGPELLIRYENEEAVDDSQLPKDRFSAERLKGVDSTLKIQPAELGDSAVYLCASSSGPNYEQYFGPGTRLTVT.

The J gene is TRBJ2-1, the V gene TRBV19, with a possible D match to TRBD1 (6 bases). Germline CDR1 and CDR2: LNHDA and SQIVND (reference sequence). V dropped 6 bases and J dropped 7 bases, with 16 bases sitting between them. The CDR3 covers 14 residues. CDR3 region: CASRFERQANEQFF. The CDR3 nucleotides read TGTGCCAGTAGGTTTGAACGACAGGCTAATGAGCAGTTCTTC.

This clonotype has a count of ten or more. The rearrangement joins TRBV7-9 to TRBJ2-3; D call uncertain. V lost 5 bases and J 0 bases, leaving 15 bases between the germline ends. CDR3 length: 16 residues. Germline-derived CDR1 and CDR2 are SEHNR and FQNEAQ (reference sequence). The CDR3 region has the DNA TGTGCCAGCAGCCCGCCGTACTATCTTAGCACAGATACGCAGTATTTT. Translation: CASSPPYYLSTDTQYF.

This clonotype was detected many times. The V and J genes are TRBV19 and TRBJ1-4; the D is unclear. Germline V lookup: CDR1 LNHDA, CDR2 SQIVND (reference sequence). This CDR3 contains 14 residues. Trimming cost V 4 bases and J 0 bases, with 6 bases left between them. The DNA for the CDR3 is TGTGCCAGTAGTAACGGGGCAACTAATGAAAAACTGTTTTTT. This codes for CASSNGATNEKLFF.

This clonotype was counted a few times. The chain links TRBV6-6 to TRBJ2-7; D is uncertain. The V end lost 5 bases, the J end lost 1 base, and 15 bases lay between the germline ends. The CDR3 loop spans 15 amino acids. Germline CDR1 MNHNY, CDR2 SVGAGI (reference sequence). The CDR3 reads CASSLPQLGSYEQYF. CDR3 nucleotides: TGTGCCAGCAGTCTCCCTCAGCTGGGGTCCTACGAGCAGTACTTC.

This clonotype was recorded a few times. A much bigger clone sits one base away, suggesting this may be a read error. The chain recombines TRBV6-5 with TRBJ2-1, with TRBD1 matching over 9 bases. CDR3 length: 14 amino acids. In germline, CDR1 is MNHEY, CDR2 SVGAGI. Losses at the gene ends were 6 bases for V and 6 bases for J; bases not matched to a gene: 6. CDR3 sequence (DNA): TGTGCCAGCAGGCAAGGACAGGGGATCAATGAGCAGTTCTTC. This translates into CASRQGQGINEQFF.

This clonotype has only a few counts. The J gene is TRBJ1-1, the V gene TRBV20-1; 7 bases fit TRBD1. The CDR3 is 13 residues long. V lost 7 bases, J lost 4 bases, and 9 bases stayed unmatched. CDR1 and CDR2 from the germline V gene are DFQATT and SNEGSKA (reference sequence). CDR3 amino acids: CSGGRGRGTEAFF. CDR3 bases: TGCAGTGGGGGGAGGGGGCGAGGCACTGAAGCTTTCTTT.

With respect to this clonotype: The junction departs from germline at one end; a sequencing error may be responsible. V usage is TRBV20-1 and J usage is TRBJ2-1; 9 bases are shared with TRBD1. From germline, CDR1 is DFQATT and CDR2 SNEGSKA (reference sequence). This CDR3 is 18 amino acids long. Here the CDR3 reads CSARSYPTGTGFYDEQFF. Here the CDR3 DNA reads TGCAGTGCTAGGAGTTACCCGACCGGGACAGGGTTCTACGATGAGCAGTTCTTC.

This clonotype was found a few times. A read error is possible here, since a much larger clone lies one base away. This is likely a read error, given that the CDR3 carries no conserved phenylalanine or tryptophan at its end. This sequence joins TRBV7-9 and TRBJ2-5, with D possibly TRBD1 on 6 matching bases. V was pared by 3 bases and J by 2 bases, with 10 bases between. Germline V gives CDR1 SEHNR, CDR2 FQNEAQ (reference sequence). CDR3 length: 14 residues. Here the CDR3 reads CASSFGTLQETQYL. As DNA, the CDR3 is TGTGCCAGCAGCTTCGGGACACTACAAGAGACCCAGTACCTC.

This clonotype was counted a few times. The gene calls are TRBV11-2 and TRBJ2-2; perhaps TRBD2 as D (6 bases). Trimming pared 1 base from V and 9 bases from J, leaving 21 bases between. CDR1 and CDR2 (germline): SGHAT, FQNNGV. The CDR3 covers 17 residues. The CDR3 reads CASSLVDLGLGPRELFF. The CDR3 coding sequence is TGTGCCAGCAGCTTAGTGGATCTGGGACTGGGGCCTAGGGAGCTGTTTTTT.

The chain couples TRBV2 to TRBJ1-1; 8 bases align to TRBD1. Trimming cost V 6 bases and J 3 bases; bases outside gene matches: 6. Per germline, CDR1 SNHLY and CDR2 FYNNEI. This CDR3 region has 14 residues. The CDR3 here is CASRIQGGYTEAFF. CDR3 in DNA: TGTGCCAGCAGGATACAGGGGGGGTACACTGAAGCTTTCTTT. Filled out from reference TRBV2 and TRBJ1-1, the complete variable domain reads EPEVTQTPSHQVTQMGQEVILRCVPISNHLYFYWYRQILGQKVEFLVSFYNNEISEKSEIFDDQFSVERPDGSNFTLKIRSTKLEDSAMYFCASRIQGGYTEAFFGQGTRLTVV.

CDR3 in amino acids: CSLDWTGYGYTF. As DNA, the CDR3 is TGCAGCTTAGACTGGACAGGCTACGGCTACACCTTC. This chain joins TRBV29-1 and TRBJ1-2; 7 bases align to TRBD1. Looked up from germline, CDR1 is SQVTM and CDR2 is ANQGSEA. The CDR3 has 12 amino acids. Germline trimming cut 8 bases from V and 8 bases from J; bases unmatched to any gene: 11.

This chain uses TRBV9 with TRBJ1-2; possibly TRBD1 for D (6 bases). The CDR3 has 14 amino acids. CDR1 is SGDLS and CDR2 is YYNGEE in the germline V gene. Trimming pared 4 bases from V and 6 bases from J, leaving 16 bases between. In DNA form, the CDR3 reads TGTGCCAGCAGCCCAAGTTCGGGGGGCAATGGCTACACCTTC. Encoded protein: CASSPSSGGNGYTF. Looking up the rest from reference TRBV9 and TRBJ1-2 gives the full variable domain: DSGVTQTPKHLITATGQRVTLRCSPRSGDLSVYWYQQSLDQGLQFLIQYYNGEERAKGNILERFSAQQFPDLHSELNLSSLELGDSALYFCASSPSSGGNGYTFGSGTRLTVV.

This clonotype was recorded many times. The rearrangement uses TRBV4-1 and TRBJ2-7; maybe TRBD2 (5 bases). V was trimmed by 0 bases and J by 0 bases, leaving 12 bases between them. Looked up from germline, CDR1 is MGHRA and CDR2 is YSYEKL. CDR3 length equals 16 residues. In DNA, the CDR3 is TGCGCCAGCAGCCAAGAGGGCGGGCTAAGCTCCTACGAGCAGTACTTC. This codes for CASSQEGGLSSYEQYF.